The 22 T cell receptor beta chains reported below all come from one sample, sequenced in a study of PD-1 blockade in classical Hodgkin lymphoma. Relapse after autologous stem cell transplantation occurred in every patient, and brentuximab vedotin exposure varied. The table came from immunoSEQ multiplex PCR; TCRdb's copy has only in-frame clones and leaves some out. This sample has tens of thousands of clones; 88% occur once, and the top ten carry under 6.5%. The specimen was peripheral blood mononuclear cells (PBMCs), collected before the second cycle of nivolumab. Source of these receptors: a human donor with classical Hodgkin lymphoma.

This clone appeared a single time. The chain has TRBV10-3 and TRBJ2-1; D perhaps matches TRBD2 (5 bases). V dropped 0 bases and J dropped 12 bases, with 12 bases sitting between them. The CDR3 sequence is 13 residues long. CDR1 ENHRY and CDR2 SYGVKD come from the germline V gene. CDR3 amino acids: CAISESSEGVQFF. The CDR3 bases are TGTGCCATCAGTGAGTCGTCTGAGGGTGTGCAGTTCTTC.

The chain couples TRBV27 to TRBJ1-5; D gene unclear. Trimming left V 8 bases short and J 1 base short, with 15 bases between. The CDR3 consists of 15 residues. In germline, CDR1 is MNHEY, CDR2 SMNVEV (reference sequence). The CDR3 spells CASGLLGLSNQPQHF. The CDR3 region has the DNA TGTGCCAGCGGGCTGCTAGGGCTAAGCAATCAGCCCCAGCATTTT.

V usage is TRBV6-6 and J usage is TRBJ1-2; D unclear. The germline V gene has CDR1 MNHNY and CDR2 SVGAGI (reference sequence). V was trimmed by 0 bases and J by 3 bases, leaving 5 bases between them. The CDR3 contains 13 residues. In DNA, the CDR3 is TGTGCCAGCAGTTACTCGAAGGACTATGGCTACACCTTC. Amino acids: CASSYSKDYGYTF.

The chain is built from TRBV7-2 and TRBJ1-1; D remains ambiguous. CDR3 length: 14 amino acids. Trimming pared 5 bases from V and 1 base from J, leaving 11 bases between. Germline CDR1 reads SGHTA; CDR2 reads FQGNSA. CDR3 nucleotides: TGTGCCAGCAGCCCGACGCCTTGGAACACTGAAGCTTTCTTT. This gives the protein CASSPTPWNTEAFF.

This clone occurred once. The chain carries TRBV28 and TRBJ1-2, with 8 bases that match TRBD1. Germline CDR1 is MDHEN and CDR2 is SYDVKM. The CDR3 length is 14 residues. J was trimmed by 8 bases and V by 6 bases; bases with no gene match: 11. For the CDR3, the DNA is TGTGCCAGCAGCCCCGACAGGGGTTGGAAGGGCTACACCTTC. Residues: CASSPDRGWKGYTF.

CDR3 region: CASSLERGAPAADTQYF. The CDR3 coding sequence is TGCGCCAGCAGCTTAGAACGCGGGGCCCCGGCCGCAGATACGCAGTATTTT. The V call is TRBV5-1, the J call TRBJ2-3; D is perhaps TRBD2 (6 bases). Looked up from germline, CDR1 is SGHRS and CDR2 is YFSETQ. The CDR3 loop spans 17 amino acids. The ends were cut back, 2 bases at V and 4 bases at J, with 20 bases in the middle.

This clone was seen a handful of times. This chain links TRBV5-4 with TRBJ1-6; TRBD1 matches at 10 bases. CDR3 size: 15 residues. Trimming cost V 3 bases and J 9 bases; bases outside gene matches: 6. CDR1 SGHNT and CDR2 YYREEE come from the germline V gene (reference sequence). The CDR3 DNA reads TGTGCCAGCAGCTCTGGGACAGGGGTTATTTCACCCCTCCACTTT. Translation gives CASSSGTGVISPLHF.

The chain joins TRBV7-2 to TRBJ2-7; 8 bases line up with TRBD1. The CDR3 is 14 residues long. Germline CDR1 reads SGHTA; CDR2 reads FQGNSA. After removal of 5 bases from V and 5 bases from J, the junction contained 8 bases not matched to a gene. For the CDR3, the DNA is TGTGCCAGCAGCCGGCAGACAGGGGACAACGAGCAGTACTTC. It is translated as CASSRQTGDNEQYF. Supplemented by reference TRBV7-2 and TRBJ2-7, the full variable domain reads GAGVSQSPSNKVTEKGKDVELRCDPISGHTALYWYRQSLGQGLEFLIYFQGNSAPDKSGLPSDRFSAERTGGSVSTLTIQRTQQEDSAVYLCASSRQTGDNEQYFGPGTRLTVT.

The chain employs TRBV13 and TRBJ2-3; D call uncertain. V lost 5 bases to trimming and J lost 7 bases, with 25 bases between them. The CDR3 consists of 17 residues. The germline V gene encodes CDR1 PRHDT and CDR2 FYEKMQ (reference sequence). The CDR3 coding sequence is TGTGCCAGCAGCCCCCGCGGAGACGGCTCCGCTTTTCATACGCAGTATTTT. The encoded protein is CASSPRGDGSAFHTQYF.

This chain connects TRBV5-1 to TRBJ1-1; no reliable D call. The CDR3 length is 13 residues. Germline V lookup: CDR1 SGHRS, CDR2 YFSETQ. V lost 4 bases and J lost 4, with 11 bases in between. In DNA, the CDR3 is TGCGCCAGCAGCGTAAGTAGTAGCACTGAAGCTTTCTTT. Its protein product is CASSVSSSTEAFF. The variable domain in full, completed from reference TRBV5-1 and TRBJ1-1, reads KAGVTQTPRYLIKTRGQQVTLSCSPISGHRSVSWYQQTPGQGLQFLFEYFSETQRNKGNFPGRFSGRQFSNSRSEMNVSTLELGDSALYLCASSVSSSTEAFFGQGTRLTVV.

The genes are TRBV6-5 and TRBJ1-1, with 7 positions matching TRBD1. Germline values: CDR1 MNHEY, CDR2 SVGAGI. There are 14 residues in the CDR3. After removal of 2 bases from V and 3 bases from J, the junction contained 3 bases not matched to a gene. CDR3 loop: CASSYVDRDTEAFF. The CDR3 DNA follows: TGTGCCAGCAGTTACGTCGACAGGGACACTGAAGCTTTCTTT.

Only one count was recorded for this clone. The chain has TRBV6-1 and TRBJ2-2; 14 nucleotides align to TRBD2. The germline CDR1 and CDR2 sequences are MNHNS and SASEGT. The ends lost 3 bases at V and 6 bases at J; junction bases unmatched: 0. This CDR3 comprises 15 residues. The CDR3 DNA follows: TGTGCCAGCAGTGAGACTAGCGGGGGGGCCGGGGAGCTGTTTTTT. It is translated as CASSETSGGAGELFF.

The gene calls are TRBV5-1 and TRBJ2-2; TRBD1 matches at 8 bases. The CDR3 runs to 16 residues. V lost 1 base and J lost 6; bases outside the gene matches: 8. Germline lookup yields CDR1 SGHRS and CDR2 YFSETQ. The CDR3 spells CASSLQTQGAAGELFF. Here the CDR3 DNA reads TGCGCCAGCAGCTTGCAAACCCAGGGGGCGGCCGGGGAGCTGTTTTTT.

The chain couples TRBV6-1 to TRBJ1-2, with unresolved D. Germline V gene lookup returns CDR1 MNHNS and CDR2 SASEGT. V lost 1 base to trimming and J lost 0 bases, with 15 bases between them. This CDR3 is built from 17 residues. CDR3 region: CASSEGAWEKANYGYTF. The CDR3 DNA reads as TGTGCCAGCAGTGAAGGCGCATGGGAGAAAGCTAACTATGGCTACACCTTC.

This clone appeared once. The CDR3 DNA sequence: TGCGCCAGCAGCTTGGCCCCCGCGGACAGGGGAATTGCTTTCTTT. Translated: CASSLAPADRGIAFF. This chain joins TRBV5-1 and TRBJ1-1; 9 bases match TRBD1. Losses at the gene ends were 0 bases for V and 11 bases for J; bases not matched to a gene: 11. The length of the CDR3 is 15 residues. Germline assignment: CDR1 SGHRS and CDR2 YFSETQ.

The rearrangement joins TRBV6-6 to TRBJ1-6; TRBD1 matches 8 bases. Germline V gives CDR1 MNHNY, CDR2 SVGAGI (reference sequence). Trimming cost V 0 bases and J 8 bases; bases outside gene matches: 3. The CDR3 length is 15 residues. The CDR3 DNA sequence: TGTGCCAGCAGTTACTCAGCACAGGGGGATTCACCCCTCCACTTT. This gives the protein CASSYSAQGDSPLHF.

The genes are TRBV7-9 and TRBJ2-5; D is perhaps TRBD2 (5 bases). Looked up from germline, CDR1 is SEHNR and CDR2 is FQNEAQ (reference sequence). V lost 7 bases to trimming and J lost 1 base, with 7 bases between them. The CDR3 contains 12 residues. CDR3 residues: CASNRGQETQYF. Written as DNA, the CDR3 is TGTGCCAGCAACCGGGGCCAAGAGACCCAGTACTTC. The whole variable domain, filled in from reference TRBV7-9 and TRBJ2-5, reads DTGVSQNPRHKITKRGQNVTFRCDPISEHNRLYWYRQTLGQGPEFLTYFQNEAQLEKSRLLSDRFSAERPKGSFSTLEIQRTEQGDSAMYLCASNRGQETQYFGPGTRLLVL.

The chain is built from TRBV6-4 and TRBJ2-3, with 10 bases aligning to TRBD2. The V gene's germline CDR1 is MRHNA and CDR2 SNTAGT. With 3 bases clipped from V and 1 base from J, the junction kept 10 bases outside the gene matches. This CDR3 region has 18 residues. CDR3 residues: CASSEIGLAGVRTDTQYF. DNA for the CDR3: TGTGCCAGCAGTGAGATCGGTCTAGCGGGGGTTCGCACAGATACGCAGTATTTT.

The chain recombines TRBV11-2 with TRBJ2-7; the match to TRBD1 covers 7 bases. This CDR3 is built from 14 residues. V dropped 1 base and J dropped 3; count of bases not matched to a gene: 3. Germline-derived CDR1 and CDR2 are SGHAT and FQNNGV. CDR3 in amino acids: CASSLVPGGYEQYF. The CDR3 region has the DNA TGTGCCAGCAGCTTAGTGCCAGGGGGCTACGAGCAGTACTTC. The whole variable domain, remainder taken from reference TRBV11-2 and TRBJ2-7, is EAGVAQSPRYKIIEKRQSVAFWCNPISGHATLYWYQQILGQGPKLLIQFQNNGVVDDSQLPKDRFSAERLKGVDSTLKIQPAKLEDSAVYLCASSLVPGGYEQYFGPGTRLTVT.

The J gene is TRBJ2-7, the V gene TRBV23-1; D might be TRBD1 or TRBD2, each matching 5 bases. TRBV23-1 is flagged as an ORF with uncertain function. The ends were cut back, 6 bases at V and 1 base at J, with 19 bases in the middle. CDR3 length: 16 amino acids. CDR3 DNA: TGCGCCAGCAGCCATTCGACCGGGACGCGTTCCTACGAGCAGTACTTC. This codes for CASSHSTGTRSYEQYF.

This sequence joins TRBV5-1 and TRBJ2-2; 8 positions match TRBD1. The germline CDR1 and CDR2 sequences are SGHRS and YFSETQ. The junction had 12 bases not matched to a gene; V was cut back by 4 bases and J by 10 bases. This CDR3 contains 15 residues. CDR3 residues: CASSPPRTGSVELFF. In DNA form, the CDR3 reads TGCGCCAGCAGCCCCCCTAGGACAGGGAGCGTGGAGCTGTTTTTT.

CDR3 protein: CASSINFYSPLHF. CDR3 nucleotides: TGTGCCAGTAGTATCAACTTCTATTCACCCCTCCACTTT. The chain links TRBV19 to TRBJ1-6, with no clear D. The CDR3 consists of 13 residues. Germline assignment: CDR1 LNHDA and CDR2 SQIVND (reference sequence). With 3 bases removed from V and 8 bases from J, the gap between germline ends came to 8 bases.